The subject of this entry is one TCR beta chain. What it recognizes is unknown. This sample was taken from a study of cytomegalovirus exposure and HLA in healthy donors. Turning to the study itself: An early data release held 80 million or so unique TCRs from HLA-typed donors. General study findings and limits: TCR beta chains numbering some 160 were designated cytomegalovirus-associated.

The PCR ran on 60 Vbeta and 13 Jbeta primers. Libraries were prepared by immunoSEQ multiplex PCR; TCRdb keeps only in-frame clonotypes and omits some of them. The table for this sample gives 75,000 to 80,000 clones. The CDR3 length is 15 residues. Trimming pared 2 bases from V and 7 bases from J, leaving 15 bases between. The V gene's germline CDR1 is MNHEY and CDR2 SMNVEV (reference sequence). The V call is TRBV27, the J call TRBJ2-1; D may be TRBD1 (6 bases). The receptor's source is a man between 18 and 29 years old in good health and CMV-seropositive. The sequenced sample was PBMCs. CDR3 sequence: CASSLTGHPRNEQFF. The CDR3 DNA reads TGTGCCAGCAGTTTAACGGGACATCCCAGGAATGAGCAGTTCTTC.